These T cell receptor beta chains were read from a single sample in a study of blood T cell repertoires in COVID-19. Some clones are missing from TCRdb's copy, which holds only in-frame ones; the method was immunoSEQ multiplex PCR. The data contain 120,000 to 150,000 clones, about 89% of them singletons. Source material: peripheral blood. These receptors were obtained from a man aged 80 or over with acute or convalescent COVID-19. Each CDR3 is given with its conserved first and last residue. D genes are given only for firm matches. The listing skips clone size in some rows; elsewhere it reads once, few, many or a size class.

clone size: -; V gene: TRBV19; J gene: TRBJ2-1; D gene: -; CDR3 protein: CASSIGRGNEQFF; CDR3 DNA: TGTGCCAGTAGTATCGGCAGGGGAAATGAGCAGTTCTTC
clone size: many; V gene: TRBV5-1; J gene: TRBJ1-1; D gene: -; CDR3 protein: CASSAGLGGTFEAFF; CDR3 DNA: TGCGCCAGCAGCGCAGGGTTAGGGGGTACCTTTGAAGCTTTCTTT
clone size: -; V gene: TRBV5-8; J gene: TRBJ1-4; D gene: -; CDR3 protein: CASSWGLGGPSEKLFF; CDR3 DNA: TGTGCCAGCAGCTGGGGGTTGGGGGGGCCGTCGGAAAAACTGTTTTTT
clone size: -; V gene: TRBV3-1/TRBV3-2; J gene: TRBJ1-1; D gene: -; CDR3 protein: CASSQSSGRGAEAFF; CDR3 DNA: TGTGCCAGCAGCCAATCAAGCGGCAGGGGCGCTGAAGCTTTCTTT
clone size: -; V gene: TRBV3-1/TRBV3-2; J gene: TRBJ2-5; D gene: -; CDR3 protein: CASSRNRDETQYF; CDR3 DNA: TGTGCCAGCAGCCGTAACAGGGATGAGACCCAGTACTTC
clone size: -; V gene: TRBV5-1; J gene: TRBJ2-5; D gene: -; CDR3 protein: CASSLEGMGYLETQYF; CDR3 DNA: TGCGCCAGCAGCTTGGAGGGGATGGGGTATCTGGAGACCCAGTACTTC
clone size: -; V gene: TRBV6-5; J gene: TRBJ1-1; D gene: -; CDR3 protein: CASTGGMNTEAFF; CDR3 DNA: TGTGCCAGCACTGGGGGGATGAACACTGAAGCTTTCTTT
clone size: -; V gene: TRBV7-8; J gene: TRBJ2-2; D gene: TRBD2; CDR3 protein: CASSRLAGGGNTGELFF; CDR3 DNA: TGTGCCAGCAGCAGACTAGCGGGAGGTGGGAACACCGGGGAGCTGTTTTTT
clone size: -; V gene: TRBV28; J gene: TRBJ1-2; D gene: -; CDR3 protein: CASSLGGARGYTF; CDR3 DNA: TGTGCCAGCAGTCTAGGGGGGGCGCGTGGCTACACCTTC
clone size: -; V gene: TRBV6-5; J gene: TRBJ1-4; D gene: -; CDR3 protein: CASSYDAGRGEKLFF; CDR3 DNA: TGTGCCAGCAGTTACGATGCGGGGAGGGGGGAAAAACTGTTTTTT
clone size: -; V gene: TRBV2; J gene: TRBJ2-5; D gene: TRBD1; CDR3 protein: CASTRTGVETQYF; CDR3 DNA: TGTGCCAGCACGAGAACAGGGGTGGAGACCCAGTACTTC
clone size: -; V gene: TRBV29-1; J gene: TRBJ1-2; D gene: -; CDR3 protein: CSVGVEFPNYGYTF; CDR3 DNA: TGCAGCGTTGGAGTCGAGTTTCCCAACTATGGCTACACCTTC
clone size: -; V gene: TRBV5-5; J gene: TRBJ1-5; D gene: TRBD1; CDR3 protein: CASSLEVRGWNQPQHF; CDR3 DNA: TGTGCCAGCAGCCTGGAGGTCAGGGGGTGGAATCAGCCCCAGCATTTT
clone size: -; V gene: TRBV7-6; J gene: TRBJ1-6; D gene: TRBD1; CDR3 protein: CASSSNRGYNSPLHF; CDR3 DNA: TGTGCCAGCAGCTCGAACAGGGGGTATAATTCACCCCTCCACTTT
clone size: -; V gene: TRBV7-2; J gene: TRBJ1-5; D gene: -; CDR3 protein: CASSLVQSNQPQHF; CDR3 DNA: TGTGCCAGCAGCTTAGTCCAAAGCAATCAGCCCCAGCATTTT
clone size: -; V gene: TRBV5-1; J gene: TRBJ2-7; D gene: TRBD1; CDR3 protein: CASSETGQAYEQYF; CDR3 DNA: TGCGCCAGCAGCGAAACGGGACAGGCCTACGAGCAGTACTTC
clone size: -; V gene: TRBV3-1/TRBV3-2; J gene: TRBJ2-5; D gene: -; CDR3 protein: CASSRGGASGYQETQYF; CDR3 DNA: TGTGCCAGCAGCCGCGGAGGGGCCAGCGGGTACCAAGAGACCCAGTACTTC
clone size: -; V gene: TRBV7-2; J gene: TRBJ2-2; D gene: TRBD1; CDR3 protein: CASSPGTGGSGELFF; CDR3 DNA: TGTGCCAGCAGCCCCGGGACAGGGGGCTCCGGGGAGCTGTTTTTT
clone size: -; V gene: TRBV6-5; J gene: TRBJ2-7; D gene: TRBD2; CDR3 protein: CASSYNPSGGAYEQYF; CDR3 DNA: TGTGCCAGCAGTTATAACCCTAGCGGGGGGGCATACGAGCAGTACTTC
clone size: -; V gene: TRBV18; J gene: TRBJ1-4; D gene: -; CDR3 protein: CASSPPGRWNEKLFF; CDR3 DNA: TGTGCCAGCTCACCACCGGGCAGGTGGAATGAAAAACTGTTTTTT
clone size: -; V gene: TRBV7-3; J gene: TRBJ1-1; D gene: -; CDR3 protein: CASSVTGTGTEAFF; CDR3 DNA: TGTGCCAGCAGCGTCACAGGGACGGGCACTGAAGCTTTCTTT
clone size: -; V gene: TRBV3-1/TRBV3-2; J gene: TRBJ2-7; D gene: TRBD1; CDR3 protein: CASSLLGTGPSYEQYF; CDR3 DNA: TGTGCCAGCAGCCTACTTGGGACAGGGCCCTCCTACGAGCAGTACTTC
clone size: -; V gene: TRBV5-4; J gene: TRBJ2-1; D gene: TRBD2; CDR3 protein: CASSLGGLAGEGEQFF; CDR3 DNA: TGTGCCAGCAGCTTGGGAGGGCTAGCGGGGGAGGGTGAGCAGTTCTTC
clone size: -; V gene: TRBV4-1; J gene: TRBJ1-1; D gene: TRBD1; CDR3 protein: CASSRGTGGVVNTEAFF; CDR3 DNA: TGCGCCAGCAGCCGTGGGACAGGGGGTGTAGTGAACACTGAAGCTTTCTTT
clone size: -; V gene: TRBV5-1; J gene: TRBJ2-2; D gene: -; CDR3 protein: CASSLALGVNTGELFF; CDR3 DNA: TGCGCCAGCAGCTTGGCCCTAGGGGTTAACACCGGGGAGCTGTTTTTT
clone size: -; V gene: TRBV9; J gene: TRBJ2-2; D gene: -; CDR3 protein: CASSVQGKDTGELFF; CDR3 DNA: TGTGCCAGCAGCGTCCAGGGAAAAGACACCGGGGAGCTGTTTTTT
clone size: -; V gene: TRBV7-2; J gene: TRBJ2-5; D gene: TRBD2; CDR3 protein: CASSPGLVQETQYF; CDR3 DNA: TGTGCCAGCAGCCCCGGACTAGTCCAAGAGACCCAGTACTTC
clone size: -; V gene: TRBV19; J gene: TRBJ2-1; D gene: TRBD1; CDR3 protein: CASSIPGTVYNEQFF; CDR3 DNA: TGTGCCAGTAGTATACCGGGGACAGTCTACAATGAGCAGTTCTTC
clone size: once; V gene: TRBV7-8; J gene: TRBJ2-6; D gene: -; CDR3 protein: CASIGLGANVLTF; CDR3 DNA: TGTGCCAGCATCGGGTTGGGGGCCAACGTCCTGACTTTC
clone size: once; V gene: TRBV10-3; J gene: TRBJ2-1; D gene: TRBD2; CDR3 protein: CAITGTTSGGVGEQFF; CDR3 DNA: TGTGCCATCACAGGAACGACTAGCGGGGGAGTCGGGGAGCAGTTCTTC
clone size: -; V gene: TRBV5-5; J gene: TRBJ2-5; D gene: -; CDR3 protein: CASAGNQETQYF; CDR3 DNA: TGTGCCAGCGCAGGAAACCAAGAGACCCAGTACTTC
clone size: -; V gene: TRBV19; J gene: TRBJ2-1; D gene: TRBD2; CDR3 protein: CASTHSGSAYNEQFF; CDR3 DNA: TGTGCCAGTACCCATAGCGGGAGTGCCTACAATGAGCAGTTCTTC
clone size: -; V gene: TRBV6-5; J gene: TRBJ1-2; D gene: -; CDR3 protein: CATTPGVVAGYTF; CDR3 DNA: TGTGCCACCACCCCAGGGGTGGTAGCAGGCTACACCTTC
clone size: -; V gene: TRBV3-1/TRBV3-2; J gene: TRBJ1-4; D gene: -; CDR3 protein: CASSLPGREEKLFF; CDR3 DNA: TGTGCCAGCAGCCTACCGGGACGGGAGGAAAAACTGTTTTTT
clone size: -; V gene: TRBV5-4; J gene: TRBJ2-1; D gene: -; CDR3 protein: CASSQIGRVYNEQFF; CDR3 DNA: TGTGCCAGCAGCCAGATAGGGCGGGTGTACAATGAGCAGTTCTTC
clone size: few; V gene: TRBV5-6; J gene: TRBJ2-1; D gene: TRBD2; CDR3 protein: CASSFTGGRYNEQFF; CDR3 DNA: TGTGCCAGCAGCTTCACGGGGGGAAGGTACAATGAGCAGTTCTTC
clone size: -; V gene: TRBV30; J gene: TRBJ1-5; D gene: TRBD1; CDR3 protein: CAWSGPLTGTQPQHF; CDR3 DNA: TGTGCCTGGAGTGGACCCCTGACAGGGACTCAGCCCCAGCATTTT
clone size: -; V gene: TRBV7-3; J gene: TRBJ1-1; D gene: TRBD1; CDR3 protein: CASSPGTASEAFF; CDR3 DNA: TGTGCCAGCAGCCCCGGGACAGCAAGTGAAGCTTTCTTT
clone size: -; V gene: TRBV12-3/TRBV12-4; J gene: TRBJ1-3; D gene: -; CDR3 protein: CASSPTSGNTIYF; CDR3 DNA: TGTGCCAGCAGTCCGACATCGGGAAACACCATATATTTT
clone size: -; V gene: TRBV6-5; J gene: TRBJ1-2; D gene: TRBD1; CDR3 protein: CASETGEVYGYTF; CDR3 DNA: TGTGCCAGCGAGACAGGGGAAGTCTATGGCTACACCTTC
clone size: -; V gene: TRBV5-1; J gene: TRBJ2-7; D gene: TRBD1; CDR3 protein: CASSPGTGVGEQYF; CDR3 DNA: TGCGCCAGCAGCCCGGGGACAGGGGTAGGCGAGCAGTACTTC
clone size: -; V gene: TRBV4-1; J gene: TRBJ1-6; D gene: TRBD1; CDR3 protein: CASSQDFGTGVSSYNSPLHF; CDR3 DNA: TGCGCCAGCAGCCAAGATTTTGGGACAGGGGTGAGCTCCTATAATTCACCCCTCCACTTT
clone size: -; V gene: TRBV2; J gene: TRBJ2-1; D gene: TRBD2; CDR3 protein: CASSVRTSSGRSSYNEQFF; CDR3 DNA: TGTGCCAGCAGTGTTCGGACTAGTTCGGGGCGTAGCTCCTACAATGAGCAGTTCTTC
clone size: -; V gene: TRBV11-3; J gene: TRBJ2-5; D gene: TRBD1; CDR3 protein: CASSRGDREQETQYF; CDR3 DNA: TGTGCCTCCAGCCGTGGAGACAGGGAACAAGAGACCCAGTACTTC
clone size: -; V gene: TRBV7-8; J gene: TRBJ1-2; D gene: TRBD1; CDR3 protein: CASSLVGGTGAAGYTF; CDR3 DNA: TGTGCCAGCAGCTTAGTTGGGGGGACAGGGGCGGCTGGCTACACCTTC
clone size: -; V gene: TRBV2; J gene: TRBJ2-7; D gene: TRBD1; CDR3 protein: CASSRDSHEQYF; CDR3 DNA: TGTGCCAGCAGTAGGGACAGCCACGAGCAGTACTTC
clone size: once; V gene: TRBV7-2; J gene: TRBJ2-1; D gene: TRBD1; CDR3 protein: CASSSRTGTYNEQFF; CDR3 DNA: TGTGCCAGCAGCTCGCGGACAGGTACCTACAATGAGCAGTTCTTC
clone size: -; V gene: TRBV27; J gene: TRBJ1-4; D gene: -; CDR3 protein: CASGREGTTNEKLFF; CDR3 DNA: TGTGCCAGCGGCCGAGAGGGAACAACTAATGAAAAACTGTTTTTT
clone size: -; V gene: TRBV30; J gene: TRBJ2-3; D gene: -; CDR3 protein: CAWSVVPGTQYF; CDR3 DNA: TGTGCCTGGAGTGTTGTCCCGGGTACGCAGTATTTT
clone size: -; V gene: TRBV5-1; J gene: TRBJ2-4; D gene: TRBD1; CDR3 protein: CASSLGTGGSWDIQYF; CDR3 DNA: TGCGCCAGCAGCTTGGGGACAGGGGGTAGTTGGGACATTCAGTACTTC
clone size: -; V gene: TRBV30; J gene: TRBJ1-2; D gene: -; CDR3 protein: CAWSVLTGSGYTF; CDR3 DNA: TGTGCCTGGAGCGTACTTACAGGGAGCGGCTACACCTTC